The clone carrying this TCR beta chain was observed a single time. The CDR3 consists of 15 residues. V was shortened by 6 bases and J by 5 bases, with 19 bases between the two germline ends. CDR1 and CDR2 (germline): LNHDA, SQIVND (reference sequence). Per the original methods: Reference gene primer amplification in the assay estimated nucleated cell counts. The table came from immunoSEQ multiplex PCR; TCRdb's copy has only in-frame clones and leaves some out. V and J calls and clone size are copied from that table; D and trimming were computed from the DNA. This table holds fewer than 300,000 clones, approximately 90% found once. This sample stems from a study of blood T cell repertoires in COVID-19. Study details: COVID-19 samples collected from the United States, Italy and Spain covered acute and convalescent phases. PBMCs, B-cell-depleted T cells, or T cells were the source of the cDNA or gDNA that made up the material.

Material for sequencing was peripheral blood. This clonotype originated in a young man with acute or convalescent COVID-19. The chain links TRBV19 to TRBJ1-1, with D possibly TRBD1 on 5 matching bases. The DNA of the CDR3 is TGTGCCAGTAGGGGCGGACATTCTTTAGGGACTGAAGCTTTCTTT. Protein sequence: CASRGGHSLGTEAFF.